This T cell receptor (beta chain) was observed in a study of cytomegalovirus exposure and HLA in healthy donors. PCR employed 60 Vbeta and 13 Jbeta primers. The table came from immunoSEQ multiplex PCR; TCRdb's copy has only in-frame clones and leaves some out. The top ten clones hold under 3% of a sample with about 260,000 clones, more than 55% of them seen once. Sequences were obtained from PBMCs. This TCR was sampled from a female donor in good health and CMV-seronegative.

CDR3 coding DNA: TGCGCCAGCAGTACTGTCGCTGGGGGGGCCGAAGAGCAGTACTTC. This translates into CASSTVAGGAEEQYF. The J gene is TRBJ2-7, the V gene TRBV5-1; tentative D call: TRBD2 (7 bases). The CDR3 contains 15 residues. Germline V gene lookup returns CDR1 SGHRS and CDR2 YFSETQ. Trimming removed 5 bases at V and 7 bases at J, with 22 bases between.